The clone carrying this T cell receptor beta chain was recorded many times. This sample was taken from a study of neurological immune-mediated disorders. Using its own MiXCR run on the 5' RACE reads, TCRdb lists one record per CDR3 protein. This sample carries more than 13,000 distinct CDR3 sequences, about 10% of them seen once, and the ten largest clones take around 23%. Sequencing used PBMCs. This receptor was taken from a middle-aged woman in good health.

CDR3 sequence reads: CASSLEFSNYGYTF. CDR3 in DNA: TGCGCCAGCAGCTTGGAGTTCTCTAACTATGGCTACACCTTC. V is TRBV5-1 and J is TRBJ1-2, with D unclear. From germline, CDR1 is SGHRS and CDR2 YFSETQ. The CDR3 sequence is 14 residues long. The germline V and J ends were trimmed by 0 bases and 0 bases, with 6 bases remaining between them.